The entry below describes one TCR beta chain. Profiled with immunoSEQ multiplex PCR; TCRdb holds only in-frame clones, not every one. The profile shows about 200,000 clones, 80% to 90% of them singletons. The data originate from a study of blood T cell repertoires in COVID-19. Germline V gene lookup returns CDR1 MNHNY and CDR2 SVGAGI (reference sequence). The length of the CDR3 is 13 residues. V was shortened by 8 bases and J by 2 bases, with 13 bases between the two germline ends. The receptor was derived from a woman aged 80 or older with acute or convalescent COVID-19. The V gene is TRBV6-6, the J gene TRBJ2-7; possibly TRBD1 for D (6 bases). Source material: peripheral blood. This chain's CDR3 is CASSGGQTYEQYF. The CDR3 DNA sequence: TGTGCCAGCTCTGGCGGACAGACCTACGAGCAGTACTTC.